This T cell receptor beta chain was profiled in a study of post-analysis software for immune sequencing data (dated by TCRdb to the mid-2010s). Looking at the study overall: Disease courses on record covered relapsing-remitting, secondary progressive and progressive-relapsing multiple sclerosis, though some patients had no subtype annotation. A subset of samples was prepared in parallel using single-end sample barcoding, then pooled and co-amplified after Illumina adapter ligation. Patient repertoires were compared against ten to eleven previously published healthy control repertoires from donors aged about 6 to 27 years.

CDR1 is given as DFQATT and CDR2 as SNEGSKA, both from the germline V gene (reference sequence). Trimming removed 0 bases from V and 4 bases from J; the gene matches leave 10 bases unexplained. The CDR3 holds 16 amino acids from the cysteine to the phenylalanine. Only the CDR3 part of the read is kept: 48 bases, read in frame from the first base. TCR beta repertoires were profiled from peripheral blood of 13 young patients with multiple sclerosis to demonstrate the VDJtools post-analysis software. The multiple sclerosis patients were children and adolescents between roughly 6 and 17 years of age. Broader findings and caveats from the paper: Significantly lower normalized Chao1 diversity was found in multiple sclerosis patients than in controls, suggesting substantial peripheral T-cell clonal expansion. Patients showed significantly higher frequencies than controls for roughly 5 TRBV segments, among them TRBV5-6, TRBV5-1 and TRBV20-1. The control group was slightly older than the multiple sclerosis patient group. Strong co-clustering of samples prepared in the same batch was shown by direct clustering with F measure, prompting a batch-effect correction.

As to this clonotype: Its antigen is still unknown. The input lacks base qualities; no much larger clone sits a single base away.

Library method: PCR. TCRdb shows the sequencer as Illumina HiSeq 2500. To reduce PCR and sequencing biases, unique molecular identifiers were built into the TCR beta cDNA libraries. Per 1 to 10 million input T cells, some 500,000 cDNA molecules were obtained, such that each molecule approximated one T cell. The same protocol used for the earlier healthy control dataset was applied to prepare and sequence the patient libraries. Samples belonging to the same batch were prepared together, multiplexed and sequenced on a shared HiSeq lane. The original methods were these. MIGEC handled the raw barcoded reads, throwing out single-read molecular identifier groups before consensus assembly and CDR3 extraction. Clonotype tables were post-analysed with VDJtools, normalizing diversity by down-sampling all datasets to the smallest sample size. To correct batch-related cross-sample contamination, repertoire overlap clustering matched CDR3 amino acid sequences but not nucleotide sequences. TCRdb reprocessed the public reads (quality trimming at Q25 with fastp, clone calling with MiXCR) and kept in-frame beta chains. Identical CDR3 protein sequences are pooled into one entry, listed with their most common genes and DNA. TCRdb assigned the V and J calls; the authors' analysis was not used. In this sample the table shows hundreds of thousands of distinct CDR3 sequences, about 40% of which occur a single time. About 1.8% of the sample rests with the top ten.

Rearrangement joined TRBV20-1 to TRBJ2-5; 8 nucleotides in the junction match TRBD1. The TCR originated in a girl between 10 and 17 years old with multiple sclerosis. The sequenced sample was blood. The CDR3: CSARDRHRGDRETQYF. DNA sequence: TGCAGTGCTAGAGATCGGCACAGGGGGGATCGAGAGACCCAGTACTTC.